The 13 T cell receptor beta chains listed next were all sequenced from one sample in a study of T cell repertoires in cytomegalovirus infection. TCRdb recomputed calls from the reads with MiXCR, one row per CDR3 protein. The table lists fewer than 300,000 distinct CDR3 sequences, roughly 24% of them singletons. Sequencing was done on a sample of PBMCs. The source is a human donor in good health (CMV status not recorded). Some clones in this sample may be carry-over from other donors' samples.

The table lists this clonotype with many counts. CDR3: CASGRAGGFTDTQYF. CDR3 nucleotide sequence: TGTGCCAGCGGAAGAGCGGGAGGGTTCACAGATACGCAGTATTTT. The rearrangement uses TRBV25-1 and TRBJ2-3; TRBD2 agrees at 10 bases. Looked up from germline, CDR1 is MGHDK and CDR2 is SYGVNS. The CDR3 is 15 amino acids. The trim removed 8 bases at V and 2 bases at J, leaving 7 bases unmatched.

Ten or more counts support this clonotype. The chain has TRBV7-2 and TRBJ1-6, with D unresolved. This CDR3 has 15 amino acids. Germline CDR1 reads SGHTA; CDR2 reads FQGNSA. V was trimmed by 1 base and J by 8 bases, leaving 12 bases between them. In nucleotides, the CDR3 is TGTGCCAGCAGCTTAGATCGGCCTACATATTCACCCCTCCACTTT. Its translation: CASSLDRPTYSPLHF.

This clonotype has ten or more counts. The V and J genes are TRBV7-2 and TRBJ2-1; TRBD1 matches 9 bases. Germline V lookup: CDR1 SGHTA, CDR2 FQGNSA. The CDR3 sequence is 15 residues long. With 0 bases clipped from V and 8 bases from J, the junction kept 5 bases outside the gene matches. CDR3 sequence (DNA): TGTGCCAGCAGCTTAGCGGGGGGACAGGGACATGAGCAGTTCTTC. Amino acids: CASSLAGGQGHEQFF.

The chain recombines TRBV28 with TRBJ2-7, with D uncertain. V lost 5 bases to trimming and J lost 5 bases, with 16 bases between them. Germline assignment: CDR1 MDHEN and CDR2 SYDVKM. The CDR3 totals 14 residues. CDR3 sequence reads: CASSRRHTFHEQYF. The CDR3 DNA sequence: TGTGCCAGCAGTAGGCGTCACACGTTCCACGAGCAGTACTTC.

The chain employs TRBV18 and TRBJ1-1; D not resolved. CDR3 length: 16 amino acids. CDR1 and CDR2 (germline): KGHSH, LQKENI. With 4 bases removed from V and 6 bases from J, the gap between germline ends came to 21 bases. CDR3 protein: CASSLGGNTIKAEAFF. CDR3 in DNA: TGTGCCAGCTCACTGGGAGGAAATACGATAAAGGCTGAAGCTTTCTTT.

This clonotype has more than one count but fewer than ten. This sequence joins TRBV29-1 and TRBJ1-2, with a tentative D call TRBD1 (5 bases). Germline CDR1 and CDR2: SQVTM and ANQGSEA. Trimming pared 0 bases from V and 3 bases from J, leaving 11 bases between. CDR3 size: 14 residues. This CDR3 is CSVEETGTYYGYTF. In DNA form, the CDR3 reads TGCAGCGTTGAAGAGACCGGGACTTACTATGGCTACACCTTC. The full variable domain, its missing parts supplied by reference TRBV29-1 and TRBJ1-2, is SAVISQKPSRDICQRGTSLTIQCQVDSQVTMMFWYRQQPGQSLTLIATANQGSEATYESGFVIDKFPISRPNLTFSTLTVSNMSPEDSSIYLCSVEETGTYYGYTFGSGTRLTVV.

The V gene is TRBV7-6, the J gene TRBJ1-2; TRBD1 agrees at 8 bases. The CDR3 is 14 amino acids. Germline-derived CDR1 and CDR2 are SGHVS and FNYEAQ. With 1 base clipped from V and 7 bases from J, the junction kept 5 bases outside the gene matches. CDR3 in amino acids: CASSLGTGGLGYTF. The CDR3 bases are TGTGCCAGCAGCTTAGGAACAGGGGGTCTTGGCTACACCTTC.

This chain links TRBV12-5 with TRBJ2-1; weak D call: TRBD2 (5 bases). The V end lost 6 bases, the J end lost 3 bases, and 18 bases lay between the germline ends. The CDR3 consists of 16 residues. Looked up from germline, CDR1 is LGHNT and CDR2 is FRNRAP. DNA of the CDR3: TGTGCTAGTGGACGGGGAGCAAAAGATTACTACAATGAGCAGTTCTTC. The encoded protein is CASGRGAKDYYNEQFF.

This chain links TRBV12-3 or TRBV12-4 with TRBJ2-1; 13 bases match TRBD2. The CDR3 extends over 17 amino acids. V was pared by 6 bases and J by 1 base, with 6 bases of the junction left unmatched. The CDR3 loop reads CASSPGTSGISYNEQFF. CDR3 nucleotide sequence: TGTGCCAGCAGCCCCGGGACTAGCGGGATTTCCTACAATGAGCAGTTCTTC.

The CDR3 region is CASSTGSYEQYF. The CDR3, as DNA: TGTGCCAGCAGTACAGGGTCCTACGAGCAGTACTTC. The chain is built from TRBV28 and TRBJ2-7; D possibly corresponds to TRBD1 (6 bases). V lost 5 bases and J lost 1, with 6 bases in between. Per the germline V gene, CDR1 is MDHEN and CDR2 is SYDVKM. The CDR3 extends over 12 amino acids.

This chain connects TRBV5-1 to TRBJ1-4; 7 bases agree with TRBD1. J lost 7 bases, V lost 1 base, and 1 base had no gene match. The CDR3 length is 13 residues. The germline CDR1 and CDR2 sequences are SGHRS and YFSETQ. CDR3 loop: CASSLRGREKLFF. Written as DNA, the CDR3 is TGCGCCAGCAGCTTGAGGGGGCGTGAAAAACTGTTTTTT.

This clonotype occurred a few times. The genes are TRBV28 and TRBJ2-2, with D perhaps matching TRBD2 (6 bases). The CDR3 length is 17 residues. V was clipped by 3 bases and J by 2 bases, with 16 bases between them. Germline-derived CDR1 and CDR2 are MDHEN and SYDVKM. The CDR3 sequence is CASSFPLVGSNTGELFF. DNA for the CDR3: TGTGCCAGCAGTTTCCCTTTGGTCGGGAGTAACACCGGGGAGCTGTTTTTT.

In DNA form, the CDR3 reads TGTGCCAGCAGTTCAGGACCTTCCTATGGCTACACCTTC. This encodes CASSSGPSYGYTF. The chain employs TRBV28 and TRBJ1-2; no definite D call. The CDR3 is 13 amino acids. The germline V gene has CDR1 MDHEN and CDR2 SYDVKM. The V and J ends lost 4 bases and 4 bases respectively, with 10 bases between them.